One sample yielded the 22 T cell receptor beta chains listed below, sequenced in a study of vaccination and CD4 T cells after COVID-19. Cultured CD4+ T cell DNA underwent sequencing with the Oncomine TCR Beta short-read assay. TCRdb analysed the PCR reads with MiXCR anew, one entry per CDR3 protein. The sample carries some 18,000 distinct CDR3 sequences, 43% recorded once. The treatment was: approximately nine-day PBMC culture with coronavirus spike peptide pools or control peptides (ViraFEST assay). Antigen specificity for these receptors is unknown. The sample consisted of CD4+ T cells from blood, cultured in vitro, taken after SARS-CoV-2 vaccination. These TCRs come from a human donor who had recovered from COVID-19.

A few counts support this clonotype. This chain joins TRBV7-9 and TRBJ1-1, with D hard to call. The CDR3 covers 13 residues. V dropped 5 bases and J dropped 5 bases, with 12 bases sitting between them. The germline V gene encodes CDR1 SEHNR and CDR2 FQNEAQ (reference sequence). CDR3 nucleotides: TGTGCCAGCAGCCCCAGTGCCGTGACTGAAGCTTTCTTT. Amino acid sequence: CASSPSAVTEAFF.

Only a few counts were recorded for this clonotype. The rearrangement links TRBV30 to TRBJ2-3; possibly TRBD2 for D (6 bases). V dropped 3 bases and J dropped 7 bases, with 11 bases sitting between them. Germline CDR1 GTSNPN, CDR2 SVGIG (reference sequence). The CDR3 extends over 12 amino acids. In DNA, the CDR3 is TGTGCCTGGAGACTGGGCGGGAATACGCAGTATTTT. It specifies CAWRLGGNTQYF.

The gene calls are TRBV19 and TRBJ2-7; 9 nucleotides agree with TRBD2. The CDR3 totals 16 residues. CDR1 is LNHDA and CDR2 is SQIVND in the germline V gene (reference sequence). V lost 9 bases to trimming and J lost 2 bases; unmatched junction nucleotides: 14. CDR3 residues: CASSLGLAGSTYEQYF. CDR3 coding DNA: TGTGCCAGCAGCTTGGGGCTAGCGGGATCCACCTACGAGCAGTACTTC.

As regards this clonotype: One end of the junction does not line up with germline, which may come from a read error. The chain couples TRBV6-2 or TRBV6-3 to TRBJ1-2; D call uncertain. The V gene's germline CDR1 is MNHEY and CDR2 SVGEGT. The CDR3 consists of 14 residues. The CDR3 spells CASTYSRWDYGYTF. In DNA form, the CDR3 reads TGTGCCAGCACTTACAGCAGATGGGACTATGGCTACACCTTC.

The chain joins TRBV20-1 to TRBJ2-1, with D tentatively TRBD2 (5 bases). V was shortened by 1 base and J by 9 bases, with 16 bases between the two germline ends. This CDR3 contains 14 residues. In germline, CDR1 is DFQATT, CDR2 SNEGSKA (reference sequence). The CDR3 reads CSARGGRAWGEQFF. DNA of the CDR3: TGCAGTGCTAGAGGTGGGCGGGCCTGGGGTGAGCAGTTCTTC.

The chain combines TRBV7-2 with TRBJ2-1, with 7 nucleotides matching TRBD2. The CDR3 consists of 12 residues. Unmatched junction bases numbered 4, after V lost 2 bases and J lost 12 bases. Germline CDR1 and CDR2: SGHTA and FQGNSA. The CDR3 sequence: CASSLRLAGQFF. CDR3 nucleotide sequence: TGTGCCAGCAGCTTACGACTAGCAGGGCAGTTCTTC.

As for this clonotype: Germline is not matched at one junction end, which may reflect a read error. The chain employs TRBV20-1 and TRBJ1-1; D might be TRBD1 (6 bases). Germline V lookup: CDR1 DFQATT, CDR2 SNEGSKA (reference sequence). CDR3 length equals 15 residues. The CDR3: CSARGGGGSFTEASF. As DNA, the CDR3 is TGCAGTGCTAGAGGGGGCGGGGGCTCTTTCACTGAAGCTTCCTTT.

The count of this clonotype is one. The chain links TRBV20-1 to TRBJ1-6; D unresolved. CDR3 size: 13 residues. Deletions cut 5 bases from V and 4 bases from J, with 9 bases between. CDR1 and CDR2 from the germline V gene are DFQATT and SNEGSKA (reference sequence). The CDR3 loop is CSALTQYNSPLHF. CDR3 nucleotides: TGCAGTGCTCTGACTCAATATAATTCACCCCTCCACTTT.

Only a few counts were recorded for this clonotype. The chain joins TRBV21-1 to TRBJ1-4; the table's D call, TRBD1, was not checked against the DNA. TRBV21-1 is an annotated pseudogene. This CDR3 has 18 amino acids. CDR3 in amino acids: CASPSLTGQCPTNEKLFF. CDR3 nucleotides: TGTGCCAGCCCTTCTTTAACGGGACAGTGCCCAACTAATGAAAAACTGTTTTTT.

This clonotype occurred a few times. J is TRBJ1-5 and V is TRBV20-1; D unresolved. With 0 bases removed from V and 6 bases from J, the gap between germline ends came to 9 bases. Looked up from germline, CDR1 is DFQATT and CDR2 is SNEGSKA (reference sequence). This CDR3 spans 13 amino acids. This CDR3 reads CSAREYKGQPQHF. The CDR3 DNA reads TGCAGTGCTAGAGAGTATAAGGGTCAGCCCCAGCATTTT.

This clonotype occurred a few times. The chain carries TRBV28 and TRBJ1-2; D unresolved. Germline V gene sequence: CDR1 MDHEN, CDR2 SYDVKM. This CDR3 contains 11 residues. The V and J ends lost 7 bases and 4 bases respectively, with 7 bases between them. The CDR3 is CASTEGYGYTF. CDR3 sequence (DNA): TGTGCCAGCACGGAGGGCTATGGCTACACCTTC.

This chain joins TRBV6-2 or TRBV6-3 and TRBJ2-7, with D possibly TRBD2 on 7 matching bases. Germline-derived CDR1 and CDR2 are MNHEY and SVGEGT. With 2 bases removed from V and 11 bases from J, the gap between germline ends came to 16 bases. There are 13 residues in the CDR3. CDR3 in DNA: TGTGCCAGCAGTTACCGGCCTGAGGGGGGGGAGTACTTC. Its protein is CASSYRPEGGEYF.

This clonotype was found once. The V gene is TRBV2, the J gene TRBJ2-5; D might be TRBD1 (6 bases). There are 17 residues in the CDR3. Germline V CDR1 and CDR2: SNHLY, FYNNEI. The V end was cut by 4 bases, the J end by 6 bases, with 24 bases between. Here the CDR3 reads CASSVIAGAQQGKTQYF. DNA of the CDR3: TGTGCCAGCAGTGTAATAGCCGGGGCCCAACAGGGAAAGACCCAGTACTTC.

CDR3 DNA: TGTGCCAGCAGTTCCTCCCTCGGGGGAATCCCCTACAATGAGCAGTTCTTC. It codes for CASSSSLGGIPYNEQFF. The rearrangement joins TRBV28 to TRBJ2-1, with D perhaps TRBD2 (6 bases). Trimming removed 4 bases from V and 2 bases from J, with 18 bases in between. The germline gives CDR1 MDHEN, CDR2 SYDVKM. This CDR3 comprises 17 residues.

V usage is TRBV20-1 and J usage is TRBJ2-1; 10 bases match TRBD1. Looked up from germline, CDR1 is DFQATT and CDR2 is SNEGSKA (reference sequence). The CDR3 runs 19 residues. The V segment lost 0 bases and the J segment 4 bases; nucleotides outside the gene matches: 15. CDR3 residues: CSARERGQGDPRLYNEQFF. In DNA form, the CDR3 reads TGCAGTGCTAGAGAACGAGGACAGGGGGATCCCCGACTGTACAATGAGCAGTTCTTC.

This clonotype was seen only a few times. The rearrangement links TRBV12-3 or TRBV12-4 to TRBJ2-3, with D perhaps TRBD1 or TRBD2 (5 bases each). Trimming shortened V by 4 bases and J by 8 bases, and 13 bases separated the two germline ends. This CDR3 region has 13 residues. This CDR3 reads CASSSGGLGTQYF. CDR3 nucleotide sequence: TGTGCCAGCAGTTCTGGGGGTTTAGGTACGCAGTATTTT.

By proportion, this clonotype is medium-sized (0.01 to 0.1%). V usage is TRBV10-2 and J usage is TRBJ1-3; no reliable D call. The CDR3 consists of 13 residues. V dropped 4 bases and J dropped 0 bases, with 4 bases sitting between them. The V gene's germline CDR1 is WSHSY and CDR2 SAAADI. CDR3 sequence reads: CASSADSGNTIYF. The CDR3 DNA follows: TGCGCCAGCAGTGCAGACTCTGGAAACACCATATATTTT.

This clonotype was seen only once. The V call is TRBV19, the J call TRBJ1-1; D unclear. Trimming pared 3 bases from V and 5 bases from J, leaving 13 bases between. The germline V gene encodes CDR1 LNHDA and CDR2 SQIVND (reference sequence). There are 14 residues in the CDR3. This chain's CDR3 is CASSMKGYGTEAFF. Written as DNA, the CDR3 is TGTGCCAGTAGTATGAAGGGTTACGGAACTGAAGCTTTCTTT.

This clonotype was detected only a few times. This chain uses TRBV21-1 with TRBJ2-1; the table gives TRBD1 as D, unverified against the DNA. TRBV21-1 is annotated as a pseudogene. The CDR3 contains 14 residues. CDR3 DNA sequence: TGTGCCAGCAGCAAAGGGGGCAGAGGCGATGAGCAGTTCTTC. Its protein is CASSKGGRGDEQFF.

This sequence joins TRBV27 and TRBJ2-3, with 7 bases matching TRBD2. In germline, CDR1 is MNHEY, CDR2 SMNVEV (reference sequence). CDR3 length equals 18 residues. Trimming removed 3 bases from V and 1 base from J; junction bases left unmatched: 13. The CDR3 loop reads CASSFSTMGSGGTDTQYF. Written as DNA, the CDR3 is TGTGCCAGCAGTTTTTCGACAATGGGCAGCGGGGGCACAGATACGCAGTATTTT.

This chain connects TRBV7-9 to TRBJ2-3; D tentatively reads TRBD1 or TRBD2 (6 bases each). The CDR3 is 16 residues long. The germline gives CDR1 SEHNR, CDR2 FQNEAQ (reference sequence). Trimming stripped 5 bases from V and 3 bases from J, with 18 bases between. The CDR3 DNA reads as TGTGCCAGCAGCAGCTTAGGGGGGCTTAGGACAGATACGCAGTATTTT. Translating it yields CASSSLGGLRTDTQYF.

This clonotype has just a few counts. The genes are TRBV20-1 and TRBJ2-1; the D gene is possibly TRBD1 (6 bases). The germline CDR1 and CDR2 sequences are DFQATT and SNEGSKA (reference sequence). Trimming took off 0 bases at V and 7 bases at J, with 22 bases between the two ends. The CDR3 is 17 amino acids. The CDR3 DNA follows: TGCAGTGCTAGAGACCTCGGAACCCAAACAGGGTCGAATGAGCAGTTCTTC. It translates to CSARDLGTQTGSNEQFF.